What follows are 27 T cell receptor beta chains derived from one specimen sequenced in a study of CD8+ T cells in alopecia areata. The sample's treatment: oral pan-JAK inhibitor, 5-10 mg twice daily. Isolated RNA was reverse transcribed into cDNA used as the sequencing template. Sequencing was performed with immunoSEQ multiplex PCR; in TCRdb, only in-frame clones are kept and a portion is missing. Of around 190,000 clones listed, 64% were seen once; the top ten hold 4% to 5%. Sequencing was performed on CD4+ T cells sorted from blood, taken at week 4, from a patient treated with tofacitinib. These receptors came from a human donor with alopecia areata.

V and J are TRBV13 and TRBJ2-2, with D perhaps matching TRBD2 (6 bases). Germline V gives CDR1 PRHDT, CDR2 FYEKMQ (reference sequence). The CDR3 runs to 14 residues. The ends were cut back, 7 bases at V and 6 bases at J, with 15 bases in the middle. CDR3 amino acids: CASNAGLEAGELFF. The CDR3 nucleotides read TGTGCCAGCAACGCGGGACTCGAGGCCGGGGAGCTGTTTTTT.

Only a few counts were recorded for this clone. CDR3 nucleotides: TGTGCCACCGATTGGGAACGGAACAATGAGCAGTTCTTC. Protein: CATDWERNNEQFF. The rearrangement joins TRBV15 to TRBJ2-1; no firm D call. Germline loops: CDR1 LNHNV, CDR2 YYDKDF (reference sequence). Trimming pared 8 bases from V and 5 bases from J, leaving 13 bases between. The CDR3 runs to 13 residues. Full variable domain (outside the CDR3, taken from reference TRBV15 and TRBJ2-1): DAMVIQNPRYQVTQFGKPVTLSCSQTLNHNVMYWYQQKSSQAPKLLFHYYDKDFNNEADTPDNFQSRRPNTSFCFLDIRSPGLGDTAMYLCATDWERNNEQFFGPGTRLTVL.

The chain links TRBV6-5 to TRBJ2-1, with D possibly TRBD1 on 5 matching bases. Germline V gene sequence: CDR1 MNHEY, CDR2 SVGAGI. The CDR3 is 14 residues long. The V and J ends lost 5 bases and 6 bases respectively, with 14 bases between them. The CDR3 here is CASSQAGSLNEQFF. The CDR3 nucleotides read TGTGCCAGCAGTCAGGCAGGGTCTCTCAATGAGCAGTTCTTC.

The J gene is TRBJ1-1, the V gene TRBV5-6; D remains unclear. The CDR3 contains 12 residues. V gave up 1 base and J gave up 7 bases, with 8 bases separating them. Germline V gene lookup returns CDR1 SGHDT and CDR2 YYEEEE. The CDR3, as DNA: TGTGCCAGCAGCTTGAGAGGATTTGAAGCTTTCTTT. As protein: CASSLRGFEAFF.

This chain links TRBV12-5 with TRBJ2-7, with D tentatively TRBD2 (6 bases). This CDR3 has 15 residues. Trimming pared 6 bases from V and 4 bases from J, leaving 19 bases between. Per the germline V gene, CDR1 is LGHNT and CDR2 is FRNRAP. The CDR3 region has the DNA TGTGCTAGTGGCTGGCTTGGACTATTCCAATACGAGCAGTACTTC. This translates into CASGWLGLFQYEQYF. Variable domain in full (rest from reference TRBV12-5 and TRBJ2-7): DARVTQTPRHKVTEMGQEVTMRCQPILGHNTVFWYRQTMMQGLELLAYFRNRAPLDDSGMPKDRFSAEMPDATLATLKIQPSEPRDSAVYFCASGWLGLFQYEQYFGPGTRLTVT.

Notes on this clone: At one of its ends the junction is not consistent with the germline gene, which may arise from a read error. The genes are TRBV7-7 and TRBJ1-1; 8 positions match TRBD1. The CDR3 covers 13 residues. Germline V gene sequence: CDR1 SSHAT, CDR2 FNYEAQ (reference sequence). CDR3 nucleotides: TGTGCTAGCAGCTCCGACAGGGGCTCTGAAGCTTTCTTT. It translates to CASSSDRGSEAFF.

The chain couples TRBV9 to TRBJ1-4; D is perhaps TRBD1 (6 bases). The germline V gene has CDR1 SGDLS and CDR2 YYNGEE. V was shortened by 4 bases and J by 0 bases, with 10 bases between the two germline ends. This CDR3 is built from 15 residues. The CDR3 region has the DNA TGTGCCAGCAGCTCCCGGACAGCAACTAATGAAAAACTGTTTTTT. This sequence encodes CASSSRTATNEKLFF.

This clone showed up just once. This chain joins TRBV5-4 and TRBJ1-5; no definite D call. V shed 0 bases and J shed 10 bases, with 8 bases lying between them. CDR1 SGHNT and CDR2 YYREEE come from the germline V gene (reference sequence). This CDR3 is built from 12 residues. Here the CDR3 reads CASSLDTQPQHF. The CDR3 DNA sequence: TGTGCCAGCAGCTTGGATACCCAACCCCAGCATTTT.

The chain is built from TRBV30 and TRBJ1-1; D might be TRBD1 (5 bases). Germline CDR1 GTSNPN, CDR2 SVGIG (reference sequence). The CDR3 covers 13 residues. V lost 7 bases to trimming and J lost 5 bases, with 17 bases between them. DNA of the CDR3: TGTGCCTCGGAACGCGACAGTTGGACTGAAGCTTTCTTT. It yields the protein CASERDSWTEAFF.

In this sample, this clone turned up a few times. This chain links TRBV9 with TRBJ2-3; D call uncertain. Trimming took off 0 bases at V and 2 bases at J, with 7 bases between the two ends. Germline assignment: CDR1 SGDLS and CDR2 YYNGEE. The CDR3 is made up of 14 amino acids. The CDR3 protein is CASSVVGLTDTQYF. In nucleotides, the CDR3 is TGTGCCAGCAGCGTAGTTGGCCTCACAGATACGCAGTATTTT.

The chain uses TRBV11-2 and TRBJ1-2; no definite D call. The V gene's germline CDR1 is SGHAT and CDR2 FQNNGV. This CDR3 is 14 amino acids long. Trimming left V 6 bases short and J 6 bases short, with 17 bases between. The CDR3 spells CASSVSPLSDGYTF. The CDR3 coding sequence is TGTGCCAGCAGTGTATCGCCGCTCTCCGATGGCTACACCTTC.

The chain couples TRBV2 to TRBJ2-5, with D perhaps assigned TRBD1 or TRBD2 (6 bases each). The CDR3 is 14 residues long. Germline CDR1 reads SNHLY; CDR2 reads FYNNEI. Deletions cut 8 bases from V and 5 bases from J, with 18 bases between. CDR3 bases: TGTGCCAGCGGCGGACAGTCAGGGAGGGAGACCCAGTACTTC. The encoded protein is CASGGQSGRETQYF.

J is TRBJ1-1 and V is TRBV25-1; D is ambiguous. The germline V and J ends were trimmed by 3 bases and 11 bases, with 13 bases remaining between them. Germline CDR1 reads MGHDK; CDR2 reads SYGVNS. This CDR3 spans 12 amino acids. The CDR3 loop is CASSDWEGRAFF. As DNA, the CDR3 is TGTGCCAGCAGTGATTGGGAGGGCCGGGCTTTCTTT. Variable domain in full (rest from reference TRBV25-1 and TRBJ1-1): EADIYQTPRYLVIGTGKKITLECSQTMGHDKMYWYQQDPGMELHLIHYSYGVNSTEKGDLSSESTVSRIRTEHFPLTLESARPSHTSQYLCASSDWEGRAFFGQGTRLTVV.

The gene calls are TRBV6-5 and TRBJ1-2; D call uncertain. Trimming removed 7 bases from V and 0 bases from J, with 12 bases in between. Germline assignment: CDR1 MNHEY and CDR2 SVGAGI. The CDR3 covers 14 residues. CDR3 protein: CASTAGSTNYGYTF. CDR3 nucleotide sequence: TGTGCCAGCACCGCCGGGTCTACTAACTATGGCTACACCTTC.

This chain's CDR3 is CASSPRWTEAFF. In DNA, the CDR3 is TGTGCCAGCAGTCCCAGGTGGACTGAAGCTTTCTTT. The chain couples TRBV2 to TRBJ1-1; no clear D gene. CDR3 length: 12 residues. V was cut by 5 bases and J by 5 bases, with 9 bases left in between. The germline V gene has CDR1 SNHLY and CDR2 FYNNEI. Complete variable domain (other parts from reference TRBV2 and TRBJ1-1): EPEVTQTPSHQVTQMGQEVILRCVPISNHLYFYWYRQILGQKVEFLVSFYNNEISEKSEIFDDQFSVERPDGSNFTLKIRSTKLEDSAMYFCASSPRWTEAFFGQGTRLTVV.

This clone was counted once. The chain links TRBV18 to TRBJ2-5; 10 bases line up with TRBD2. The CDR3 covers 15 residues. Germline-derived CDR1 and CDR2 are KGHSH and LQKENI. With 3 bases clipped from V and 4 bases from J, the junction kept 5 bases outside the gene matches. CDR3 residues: CASSPGAGGRETQYF. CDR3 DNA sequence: TGTGCCAGCTCACCCGGAGCGGGGGGGCGAGAGACCCAGTACTTC.

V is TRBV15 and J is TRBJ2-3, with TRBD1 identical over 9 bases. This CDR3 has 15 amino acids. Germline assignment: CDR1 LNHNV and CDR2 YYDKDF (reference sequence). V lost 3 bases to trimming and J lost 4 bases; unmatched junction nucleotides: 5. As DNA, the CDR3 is TGTGCCACCAGCAGGCCGGGACAGGGAGCAGATACGCAGTATTTT. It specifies CATSRPGQGADTQYF.

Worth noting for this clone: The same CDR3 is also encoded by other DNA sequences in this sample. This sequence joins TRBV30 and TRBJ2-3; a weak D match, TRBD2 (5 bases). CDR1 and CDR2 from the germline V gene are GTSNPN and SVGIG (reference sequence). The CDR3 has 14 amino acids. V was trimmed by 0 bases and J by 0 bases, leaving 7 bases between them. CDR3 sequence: CAWSVGGSTDTQYF. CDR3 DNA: TGTGCCTGGAGTGTAGGCGGGAGCACAGATACGCAGTATTTT.

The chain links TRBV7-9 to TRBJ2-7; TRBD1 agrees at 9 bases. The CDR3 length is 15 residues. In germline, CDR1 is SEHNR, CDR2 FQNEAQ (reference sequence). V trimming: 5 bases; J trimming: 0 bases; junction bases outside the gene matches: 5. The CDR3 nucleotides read TGTGCCAGCAGCGGCGGACAGGGGAGCTCCTACGAGCAGTACTTC. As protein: CASSGGQGSSYEQYF.

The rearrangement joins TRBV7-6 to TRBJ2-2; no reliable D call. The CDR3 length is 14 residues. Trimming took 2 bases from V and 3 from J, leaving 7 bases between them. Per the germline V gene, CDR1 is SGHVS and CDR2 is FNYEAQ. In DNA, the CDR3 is TGTGCCAGCAGCTTATACGGTCACACCGGGGAGCTGTTTTTT. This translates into CASSLYGHTGELFF. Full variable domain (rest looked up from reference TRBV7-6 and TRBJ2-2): GAGVSQSPRYKVTKRGQDVALRCDPISGHVSLYWYRQALGQGPEFLTYFNYEAQQDKSGLPNDRFSAERPEGSISTLTIQRTEQRDSAMYRCASSLYGHTGELFFGEGSRLTVL.

The CDR3 sequence is CASSFRTSGAYNEQFF. The CDR3 nucleotides read TGTGCCAGCAGCTTCCGGACTAGCGGGGCTTACAATGAGCAGTTCTTC. The V call is TRBV7-9, the J call TRBJ2-1; TRBD2 aligns across 12 bases. From germline, CDR1 is SEHNR and CDR2 FQNEAQ (reference sequence). The trim removed 3 bases at V and 4 bases at J, leaving 4 bases unmatched. This CDR3 is 16 amino acids long.

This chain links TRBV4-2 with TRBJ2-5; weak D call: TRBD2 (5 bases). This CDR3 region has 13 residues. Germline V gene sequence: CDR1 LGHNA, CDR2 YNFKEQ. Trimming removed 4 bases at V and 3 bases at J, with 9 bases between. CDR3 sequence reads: CASSPGLKETQYF. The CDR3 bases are TGTGCCAGCAGCCCCGGACTCAAAGAGACCCAGTACTTC.

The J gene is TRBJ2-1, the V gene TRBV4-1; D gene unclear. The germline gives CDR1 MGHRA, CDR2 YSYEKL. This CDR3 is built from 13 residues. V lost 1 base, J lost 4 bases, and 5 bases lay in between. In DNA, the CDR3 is TGCGCCAGCAGCCAAGGGGTTTACAATGAGCAGTTCTTC. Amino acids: CASSQGVYNEQFF.

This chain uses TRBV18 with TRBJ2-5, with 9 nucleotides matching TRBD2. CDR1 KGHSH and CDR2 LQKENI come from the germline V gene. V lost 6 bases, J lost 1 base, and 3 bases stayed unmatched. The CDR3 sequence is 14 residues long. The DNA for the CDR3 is TGTGCCAGCTCGCAGCGGGGGGCCCAAGAGACCCAGTACTTC. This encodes CASSQRGAQETQYF.

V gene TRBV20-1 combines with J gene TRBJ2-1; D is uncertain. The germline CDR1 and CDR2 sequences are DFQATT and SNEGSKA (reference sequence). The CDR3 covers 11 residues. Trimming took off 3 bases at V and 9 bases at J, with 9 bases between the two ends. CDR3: CSASMVVEQFF. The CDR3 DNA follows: TGCAGTGCTAGTATGGTGGTTGAGCAGTTCTTC.

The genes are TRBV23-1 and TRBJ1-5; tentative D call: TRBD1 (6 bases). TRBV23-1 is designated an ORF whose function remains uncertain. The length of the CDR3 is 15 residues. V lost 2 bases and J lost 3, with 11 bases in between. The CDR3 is CASSQGTRANQPQHF. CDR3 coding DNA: TGCGCCAGCAGTCAAGGGACACGGGCCAATCAGCCCCAGCATTTT.

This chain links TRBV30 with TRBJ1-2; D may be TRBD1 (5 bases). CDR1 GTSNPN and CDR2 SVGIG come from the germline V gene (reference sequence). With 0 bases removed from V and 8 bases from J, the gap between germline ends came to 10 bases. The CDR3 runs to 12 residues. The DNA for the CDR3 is TGTGCCTGGAGTGTCGTGGGGCAAGGCTACACCTTC. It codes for CAWSVVGQGYTF.